The present T cell receptor beta chain was sequenced within a study of blood T cells in healthy people across ages. Together with a sample-barcoded 5' primer, a J-beta primer mix was included in a second PCR lasting about 7 to 11 cycles. TCRdb re-called the 5' RACE reads with MiXCR, one entry per CDR3 protein. The data contain about 970,000 distinct CDR3 sequences, roughly 51% of them singletons. Remarks on this clonotype: Its antigen is still unknown.

Regarding the study as a whole: In older individuals, TCR beta diversity per million T cells was lower, falling roughly linearly with age. Possibly confounding the expanded clonotype changes was the fact that donor CMV status was unknown.

Deletions cut 6 bases from V and 4 bases from J, with 15 bases between. The CDR3 is 15 residues long. Sequenced sample: blood. The chain carries TRBV12-3 or TRBV12-4 and TRBJ2-2; D perhaps matches TRBD1 (5 bases). The clonotype originates from a woman aged 60 to 75 in good health. CDR3 sequence reads: CASSFRTTLTGELFF. CDR3 coding DNA: TGTGCCAGCAGCTTCCGGACAACCCTCACCGGGGAGCTGTTTTTT.